This entry is about one TCR beta chain. It was 3,500 to 4,000 ng of total RNA that each TCR library used. cDNA for each sample came from eight separate reactions. Reprocessing the 5' RACE reads, TCRdb reports a single entry for every CDR3 protein and omits DNA. This sample contains about 210,000 distinct CDR3 sequences. Whole blood without T cell sorting served as the source of isolated total RNA. This entry is derived from a study of monozygotic twins with inflammatory bowel disease. This TCR was recovered from a human donor with ulcerative colitis or Crohn's disease, or a healthy co-twin of an affected twin (not recorded which). Sequenced: blood.

CDR3 sequence reads: CSAREGGSEAFF. V and J are TRBV20-1 and TRBJ1-1; TCRdb gives TRBD1 as the D gene, but with no DNA this cannot be confirmed. From germline, CDR1 is DFQATT and CDR2 SNEGSKA (reference sequence). The CDR3 runs to 12 residues.